What follows is one T cell receptor (beta chain) and its context. Its specificity is not known. This sample stems from a study of CD8 T cells in Susac syndrome. Stable or active relapsing-remitting multiple sclerosis, untreated and meeting revised McDonald criteria, defined the controls. General study points: As the study acknowledged, the number of individuals who were part of its TCR sequencing and HLA analysis was relatively small.

The RNA input was roughly 0.45 to 1 ug, and it was reverse transcribed with random hexamers. A multiplex approach, immunoSEQ multiplex PCR, amplified TCR beta CDR3 across 54 Vbeta and 13 Jbeta. In TCRdb, the immunoSEQ multiplex PCR reads were re-called with MiXCR into one record per CDR3 protein. The sample lists about 400,000 distinct CDR3 sequences; approximately 85% were seen once. The V gene lost 7 bases and the J gene lost 2 bases, with 11 bases spanning the gap. The length of the CDR3 is 13 residues. The germline V gene has CDR1 LNHDA and CDR2 SQIVND (reference sequence). This sequence joins TRBV19 and TRBJ1-1; no reliable D call. The sequence was collected from a human donor with multiple sclerosis. Sequencing was carried out using CD8+ T cells from PBMCs. CDR3 sequence: CASKWAANTEAFF. CDR3 nucleotide sequence: TGTGCCAGTAAATGGGCAGCAAACACTGAAGCTTTCTTT. The whole variable domain, filled in from reference TRBV19 and TRBJ1-1, reads DGGITQSPKYLFRKEGQNVTLSCEQNLNHDAMYWYRQDPGQGLRLIYYSQIVNDFQKGDIAEGYSVSREKKESFPLTVTSAQKNPTAFYLCASKWAANTEAFFGQGTRLTVV.